This TCR beta chain was captured by sequencing in a study of blood T cell repertoires in COVID-19. The wider study: Acute-phase and convalescent COVID-19 samples originated in the United States, Italy and Spain. PBMCs, B-cell-depleted T cells, or T cells provided the cDNA or gDNA that made up the material.

The authors' processing: Scientists estimated how many nucleated cells there were by amplifying reference gene primers. Measured with immunoSEQ multiplex PCR; TCRdb has only the in-frame clones, and not every one. That table gives V, J and clone size, and the DNA gave D and trimming. This table has under 40,000 clones, about 88% appearing once. The clonotype originates from a woman aged 80 or over with active or convalescent COVID-19. The specimen sequenced was peripheral blood.

CDR3 coding DNA: TGCGCCAGCAGCTTGGTCACCAGCGGGGGGGCCCGAGATACGCAGTATTTT. This gives the protein CASSLVTSGGARDTQYF. The chain carries TRBV5-1 and TRBJ2-3; 10 bases agree with TRBD2. V lost 0 bases to trimming and J lost 5 bases; unmatched junction nucleotides: 9. The germline CDR1 and CDR2 sequences are SGHRS and YFSETQ. The CDR3 extends over 17 amino acids.